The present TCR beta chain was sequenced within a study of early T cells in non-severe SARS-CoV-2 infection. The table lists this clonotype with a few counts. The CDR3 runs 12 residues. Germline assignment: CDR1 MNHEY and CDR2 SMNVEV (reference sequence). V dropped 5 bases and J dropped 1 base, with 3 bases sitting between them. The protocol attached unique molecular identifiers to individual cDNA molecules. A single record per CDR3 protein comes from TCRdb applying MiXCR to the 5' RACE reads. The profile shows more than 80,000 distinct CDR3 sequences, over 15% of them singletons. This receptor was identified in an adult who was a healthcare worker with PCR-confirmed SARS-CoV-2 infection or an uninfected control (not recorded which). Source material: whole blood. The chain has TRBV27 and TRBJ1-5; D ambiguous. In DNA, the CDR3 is TGTGCCAGCAGTCCGAGCAATCAGCCCCAGCATTTT. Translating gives CASSPSNQPQHF.